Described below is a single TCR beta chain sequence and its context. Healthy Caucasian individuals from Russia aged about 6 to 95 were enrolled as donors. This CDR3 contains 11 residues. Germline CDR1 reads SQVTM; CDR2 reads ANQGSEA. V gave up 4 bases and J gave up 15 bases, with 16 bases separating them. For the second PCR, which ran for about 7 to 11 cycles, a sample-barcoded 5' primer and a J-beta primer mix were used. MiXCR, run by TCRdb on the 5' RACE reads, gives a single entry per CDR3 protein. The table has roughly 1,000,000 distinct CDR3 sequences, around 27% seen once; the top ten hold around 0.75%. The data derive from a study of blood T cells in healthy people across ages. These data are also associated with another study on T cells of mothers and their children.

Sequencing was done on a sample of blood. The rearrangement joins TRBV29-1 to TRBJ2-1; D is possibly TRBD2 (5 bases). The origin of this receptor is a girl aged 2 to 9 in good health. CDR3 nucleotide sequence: TGCAGCGTTGTGGGTACGGGGATGTGGTTCTTC. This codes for CSVVGTGMWFF.